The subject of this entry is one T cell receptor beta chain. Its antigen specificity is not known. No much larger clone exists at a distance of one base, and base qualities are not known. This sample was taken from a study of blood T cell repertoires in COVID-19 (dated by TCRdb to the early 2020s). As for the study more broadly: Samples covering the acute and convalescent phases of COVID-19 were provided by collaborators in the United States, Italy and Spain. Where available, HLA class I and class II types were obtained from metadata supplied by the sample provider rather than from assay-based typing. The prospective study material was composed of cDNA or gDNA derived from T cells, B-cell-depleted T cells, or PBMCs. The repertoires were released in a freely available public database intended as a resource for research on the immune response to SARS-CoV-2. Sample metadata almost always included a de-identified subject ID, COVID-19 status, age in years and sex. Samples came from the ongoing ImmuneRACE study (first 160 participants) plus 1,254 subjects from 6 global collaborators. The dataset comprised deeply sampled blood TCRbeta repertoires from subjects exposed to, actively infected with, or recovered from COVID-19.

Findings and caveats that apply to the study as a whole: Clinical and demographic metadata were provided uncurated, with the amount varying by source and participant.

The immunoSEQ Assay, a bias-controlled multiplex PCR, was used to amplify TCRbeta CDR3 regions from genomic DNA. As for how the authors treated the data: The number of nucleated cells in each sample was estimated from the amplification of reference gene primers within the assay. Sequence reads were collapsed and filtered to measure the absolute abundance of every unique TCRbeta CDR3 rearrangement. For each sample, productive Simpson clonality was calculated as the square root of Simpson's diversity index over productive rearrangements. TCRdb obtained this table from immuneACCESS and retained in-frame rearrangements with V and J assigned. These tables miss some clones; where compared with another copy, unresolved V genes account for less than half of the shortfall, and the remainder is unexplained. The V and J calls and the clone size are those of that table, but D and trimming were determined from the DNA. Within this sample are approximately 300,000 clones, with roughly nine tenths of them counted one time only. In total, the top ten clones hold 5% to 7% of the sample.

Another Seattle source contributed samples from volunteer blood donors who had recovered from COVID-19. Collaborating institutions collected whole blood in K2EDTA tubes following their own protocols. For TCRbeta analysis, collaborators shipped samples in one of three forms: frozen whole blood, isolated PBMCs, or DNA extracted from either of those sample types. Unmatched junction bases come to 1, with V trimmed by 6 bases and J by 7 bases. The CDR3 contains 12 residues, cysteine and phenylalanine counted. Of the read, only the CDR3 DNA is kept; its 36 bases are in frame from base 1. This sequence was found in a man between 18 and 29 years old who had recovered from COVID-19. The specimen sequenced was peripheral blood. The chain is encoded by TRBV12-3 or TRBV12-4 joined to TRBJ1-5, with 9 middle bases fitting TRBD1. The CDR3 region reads CASSTGGQPQHF. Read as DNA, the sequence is TGTGCCAGCAGCACAGGGGGCCAGCCCCAGCATTTT.